Presented here are 22 T cell receptor beta chains from one specimen sequenced in a study of blood T cell repertoires in COVID-19. Data came from immunoSEQ multiplex PCR; TCRdb stores just in-frame clones and leaves some out. The sample lists roughly 250,000 clones, more than 75% seen once, with about 2% in the top ten. The sample taken for sequencing was PBMCs or T cells enriched from blood (not recorded which). The origin of the receptors is a woman aged 40 to 50 with acute COVID-19.

The J gene is TRBJ1-1, the V gene TRBV18; tentatively, D is TRBD1 (6 bases). The germline V gene encodes CDR1 KGHSH and CDR2 LQKENI. The germline V and J ends were trimmed by 6 bases and 8 bases, with 19 bases remaining between them. The CDR3 is made up of 14 amino acids. CDR3: CASSQGTQGKEAFF. CDR3 DNA sequence: TGTGCCAGCTCCCAAGGCACACAGGGAAAGGAAGCTTTCTTT.

This clone was detected once. The chain is built from TRBV19 and TRBJ1-2, with 9 bases matching TRBD1. The V segment lost 9 bases and the J segment 6 bases; nucleotides outside the gene matches: 8. This CDR3 has 13 amino acids. Per germline, CDR1 LNHDA and CDR2 SQIVND (reference sequence). CDR3 coding DNA: TGTGCCAGGCAGACCGGGACAGGGAATGGCTACACCTTC. It codes for CARQTGTGNGYTF.

For the CDR3, the DNA is TGCGCCAGCAGATCGGGACTAGCGGGGTCTAATGAGCAGTTCTTC. Its protein is CASRSGLAGSNEQFF. The chain links TRBV5-1 to TRBJ2-1; 13 nucleotides line up with TRBD2. Germline lookup yields CDR1 SGHRS and CDR2 YFSETQ. CDR3 length equals 15 residues. J gave up 7 bases and V 5 bases, and 6 bases lay outside the gene matches. Together with reference TRBV5-1 and TRBJ2-1, the CDR3 gives the full variable domain: KAGVTQTPRYLIKTRGQQVTLSCSPISGHRSVSWYQQTPGQGLQFLFEYFSETQRNKGNFPGRFSGRQFSNSRSEMNVSTLELGDSALYLCASRSGLAGSNEQFFGPGTRLTVL.

The chain recombines TRBV6-6 with TRBJ2-5, with 7 bases lining up with TRBD2. Trimming at V came to 6 bases and at J to 4 bases, leaving 14 bases not matched to a gene. This CDR3 comprises 16 residues. Germline V gives CDR1 MNHNY, CDR2 SVGAGI (reference sequence). This chain's CDR3 is CASSNSRGRVGETQYF. In DNA, the CDR3 is TGTGCCAGCAGCAACTCTCGGGGGAGGGTTGGAGAGACCCAGTACTTC.

The chain uses TRBV7-2 and TRBJ1-4; 8 nucleotides match TRBD1. The ends lost 5 bases at V and 7 bases at J; junction bases unmatched: 9. In germline, CDR1 is SGHTA, CDR2 FQGNSA. The CDR3 covers 15 residues. CDR3 sequence: CASSLRTGFSEKLFF. The CDR3 nucleotides are TGTGCCAGCAGCCTCCGGACAGGGTTTAGTGAAAAACTGTTTTTT.

This sequence joins TRBV19 and TRBJ1-5, with TRBD1 identical over 7 bases. The V and J ends lost 1 base and 0 bases, in that order; junction bases with no gene match: 6. Per germline, CDR1 LNHDA and CDR2 SQIVND (reference sequence). The CDR3 sequence is 17 residues long. In DNA, the CDR3 is TGTGCCAGTAGTATAGGCCCAGGGGGATATAGCAATCAGCCCCAGCATTTT. It specifies CASSIGPGGYSNQPQHF.

V and J are TRBV5-6 and TRBJ1-5, with 8 bases lining up with TRBD1. This CDR3 is built from 14 residues. Germline CDR1 and CDR2: SGHDT and YYEEEE. J was trimmed by 6 bases and V by 4 bases; bases with no gene match: 6. CDR3 nucleotide sequence: TGTGCCAGCAGCGTGTACAGGGGGGGTCAGCCCCAGCATTTT. This sequence encodes CASSVYRGGQPQHF.

The chain combines TRBV28 with TRBJ1-1; TRBD1 matches at 10 bases. V was clipped by 6 bases and J by 8 bases; unmatched bases: 12. Per the germline V gene, CDR1 is MDHEN and CDR2 is SYDVKM. The CDR3 is 15 amino acids. The CDR3 DNA is TGTGCCAGCAGCCAGTTAGTGACAGGGGGCGGAGAAGCTTTCTTT. Protein product: CASSQLVTGGGEAFF.

This clone was picked up one time. The J gene is TRBJ2-1, the V gene TRBV3-1 (or the pseudogene TRBV3-2), with 9 bases that match TRBD2. J gave up 9 bases and V 4 bases, and 10 bases lay outside the gene matches. CDR1 is LGHDT and CDR2 is YNNKEL in the germline V gene (reference sequence). The CDR3 has 15 residues. As DNA, the CDR3 is TGTGCCAGCAGCCGACCTAGCGGGATGCGCTTTGAGCAGTTCTTC. Translation: CASSRPSGMRFEQFF.

This sequence joins TRBV7-9 and TRBJ2-7; D is possibly TRBD2 (5 bases). The CDR3 loop spans 14 amino acids. V was trimmed by 5 bases and J by 2 bases, leaving 13 bases between them. Germline CDR1 reads SEHNR; CDR2 reads FQNEAQ (reference sequence). The CDR3 DNA sequence: TGTGCCAGCAGCACCCCAGGACTTGCCTACGAGCAGTACTTC. It encodes CASSTPGLAYEQYF.

This clone was detected only once. The rearrangement links TRBV24-1 to TRBJ2-1, with TRBD2 as a possible D gene (6 bases). V lost 3 bases to trimming and J lost 0 bases, with 14 bases between them. The CDR3 loop spans 17 amino acids. Per the germline V gene, CDR1 is KGHDR and CDR2 is SFDVKD. The CDR3 spells CATSDPAGQNSYNEQFF. The CDR3 region has the DNA TGTGCCACCAGTGATCCGGCGGGGCAGAACTCCTACAATGAGCAGTTCTTC.

The chain uses TRBV5-1 and TRBJ1-2; D is ambiguous. Germline CDR1 and CDR2: SGHRS and YFSETQ. The CDR3 contains 15 residues. V was cut by 4 bases and J by 2 bases, with 15 bases left in between. The CDR3 bases are TGCGCCAGCAGCCCCATCTTCACTGAAAACTATGGCTACACCTTC. The encoded protein is CASSPIFTENYGYTF.

This CDR3 is CASSLTGAANNQPQHF. In nucleotides, the CDR3 is TGTGCCAGCAGTTTGACAGGGGCCGCAAACAATCAGCCCCAGCATTTT. The chain combines TRBV5-6 with TRBJ1-5; TRBD1 matches 8 bases. Germline CDR1 is SGHDT and CDR2 is YYEEEE. With V trimmed by 5 bases and J by 3 bases, 10 bases remained unmatched. The CDR3 is 16 residues long. Based on the CDR3 plus reference TRBV5-6 and TRBJ1-5, the full variable domain is DAGVTQSPTHLIKTRGQQVTLRCSPKSGHDTVSWYQQALGQGPQFIFQYYEEEERQRGNFPDRFSGHQFPNYSSELNVNALLLGDSALYLCASSLTGAANNQPQHFGDGTRLSIL.

This chain links TRBV23-1 with TRBJ1-6; unclear D gene. TRBV23-1 is designated an ORF whose function remains uncertain. There are 10 residues in the CDR3. Trimming cost V 8 bases and J 7 bases, with 3 bases left between them. CDR3 residues: CASVNSPLHF. DNA of the CDR3: TGCGCCAGCGTAAATTCACCCCTCCACTTT.

The chain uses TRBV2 and TRBJ2-1, with 11 bases aligning to TRBD2. CDR1 is SNHLY, CDR2 FYNNEI, per germline. CDR3 size: 16 residues. With V trimmed by 6 bases and J by 1 base, 5 bases remained unmatched. CDR3 sequence reads: CASSRLAGGSYNEQFF. In nucleotides, the CDR3 is TGTGCCAGCAGCAGGCTAGCGGGGGGTTCCTACAATGAGCAGTTCTTC.

DNA of the CDR3: TGTGCCAGTAGTGTCACAGGAGCAACTAATGAAAAACTGTTTTTT. The encoded protein is CASSVTGATNEKLFF. The chain recombines TRBV19 with TRBJ1-4; possibly TRBD1 for D (5 bases). With 5 bases removed from V and 0 bases from J, the gap between germline ends came to 10 bases. CDR3 length equals 15 residues. Germline CDR1 is LNHDA and CDR2 is SQIVND (reference sequence).

This clone showed up just a few times. The chain uses TRBV2 and TRBJ2-2; TRBD2 matches 12 bases. Losses at the gene ends were 6 bases for V and 0 bases for J; bases not matched to a gene: 5. The germline V gene encodes CDR1 SNHLY and CDR2 FYNNEI. The CDR3 loop spans 17 amino acids. The CDR3: CASRGRTSGTNTGELFF. The CDR3 DNA reads TGTGCCAGCAGGGGCCGGACTAGCGGGACGAACACCGGGGAGCTGTTTTTT.

The genes are TRBV5-1 and TRBJ2-5; D perhaps matches TRBD2 (6 bases). Trimming shortened V by 4 bases and J by 4 bases, and 11 bases separated the two germline ends. Germline V CDR1 and CDR2: SGHRS, YFSETQ. The CDR3 is 13 amino acids. This chain's CDR3 is CASSPGLGETQYF. The CDR3 nucleotides read TGCGCCAGCAGCCCGGGACTTGGAGAGACCCAGTACTTC.

This clone was counted once. This chain connects TRBV6-5 to TRBJ1-6, with 8 bases identical to TRBD1. V gave up 0 bases and J gave up 10 bases; unmatched junction bases: 5. CDR1 MNHEY and CDR2 SVGAGI come from the germline V gene. This CDR3 region has 15 residues. The CDR3 spells CASSYSRQGSSPLHF. The CDR3 DNA is TGTGCCAGCAGTTACTCCCGACAGGGGAGCTCACCCCTCCACTTT.

This clone was recorded once. The gene calls are TRBV7-2 and TRBJ1-5; a weak D match, TRBD1 (5 bases). V shed 3 bases and J shed 3 bases, with 18 bases lying between them. The CDR3 consists of 17 residues. CDR1 SGHTA and CDR2 FQGNSA come from the germline V gene. CDR3 sequence: CASSFRKGQGSNQPQHF. CDR3 DNA: TGTGCCAGCAGCTTTCGTAAGGGTCAGGGTTCCAATCAGCCCCAGCATTTT.

The V gene is TRBV7-2, the J gene TRBJ2-1; D is perhaps TRBD2 (6 bases). The germline V and J ends were trimmed by 3 bases and 0 bases, with 15 bases remaining between them. The CDR3 length is 17 residues. Germline CDR1 and CDR2: SGHTA and FQGNSA. CDR3 nucleotide sequence: TGTGCCAGCAGCTTCGGGGGAGACAGAATCTCCTACAATGAGCAGTTCTTC. This translates into CASSFGGDRISYNEQFF.

This clone was seen just once. The rearrangement links TRBV4-1 to TRBJ1-1, with D maybe TRBD1 (5 bases). Trimming removed 3 bases at V and 3 bases at J, with 14 bases between. The CDR3 sequence is 15 residues long. Germline V gives CDR1 MGHRA, CDR2 YSYEKL. CDR3 DNA sequence: TGCGCCAGCAGCCACCGGACGGAGGGGCACACTGAAGCTTTCTTT. Amino acids: CASSHRTEGHTEAFF.